These T cell receptor beta chains were read from a single sample in a study of T cell clonotyping in hematopoietic cell transplantation. Using immunoSEQ multiplex PCR, the repertoire was profiled, and TCRdb retains in-frame clones only, with some absent. The data hold around 7,000 clones, with around 94% observed a single time. The sequenced sample was peripheral blood mononuclear cells, obtained 30 days after allogeneic stem cell transplant. The receptor set was obtained from a male patient in his sixties who had an allogeneic stem cell transplant from an unrelated donor, so T cells may come from the graft donor. Some clones in this sample may be carry-over from other donors' samples. The CDR3 runs from the conserved cysteine through the conserved F or W. The size field is filled for only some rows; it gives once, few, many or a size class.

V	size	J	CDR3
TRBV28	.	TRBJ1-2	CASSQEQTPERGYGYTF
TRBV7-2	.	TRBJ2-5	CASSLASGNRETQYF
TRBV9	.	TRBJ2-7	CASSDQQGGEQYF
TRBV25-1	.	TRBJ2-7	CASSEYGGASYEQYF
TRBV7-3	.	TRBJ2-7	CASSLMGGEQYF
TRBV5-6	.	TRBJ1-2	CASRGIGQGADGYTF
TRBV7-3	.	TRBJ2-1	CASSPQPRYNEQFF
TRBV28	.	TRBJ2-7	CASSLERGRSYEQYF
TRBV5-4	once	TRBJ2-1	CASSLELAGVNEQFF
TRBV6-1	.	TRBJ2-4	CASNPGTGWGNIQYF
TRBV6-5	.	TRBJ1-2	CASSYDRGMDGYTF
TRBV28	.	TRBJ2-7	CASSGVTYEQYF
TRBV13	.	TRBJ1-2	CASSHERGAGGYTF
TRBV4-1	.	TRBJ2-5	CASSQDGLASFQETQYF
TRBV28	.	TRBJ2-1	CASSLYLWGGEQFF
TRBV7-9	.	TRBJ2-3	CASSVATWTQYF
TRBV29-1	.	TRBJ2-7	CSVGPTSGIDEQYF
TRBV7-9	.	TRBJ2-5	CASSFGTSGSKETQYF
TRBV10-3	.	TRBJ1-2	CAINPSGQGHGYTF
TRBV15	.	TRBJ2-7	CATSSRTATYEQYF
TRBV7-2	.	TRBJ1-2	CASSLAPPGGYRYTF
TRBV30	.	TRBJ1-3	CAWTLLGGGTIYF
TRBV6-4	.	TRBJ2-1	CASSPGQGGHNEQFF
TRBV4-2	.	TRBJ2-3	CASSRQLAGVRDTDTQYF
TRBV5-1	.	TRBJ2-7	CASSLDLYEQYF
TRBV4-3	.	TRBJ2-1	CASSQDGLYNEQFF
TRBV28	.	TRBJ1-2	CASSSPRTGALLYGYTF
TRBV9	.	TRBJ1-1	CASSVDVAYTEAFF
TRBV27	.	TRBJ2-3	CASSFGLVIDTQYF
TRBV19	.	TRBJ2-1	CASTPGANNEQFF
TRBV7-8	.	TRBJ2-4	CASSLDGARGAKNIQYF
TRBV14	.	TRBJ2-1	CASSQVGRFGNEQFF
TRBV15	.	TRBJ2-3	CATSREQGGSDTQYF
TRBV19	.	TRBJ1-1	CASSMGPRGESFF
TRBV19	.	TRBJ2-1	CASSIGTRGHNEQFF
TRBV4-3	.	TRBJ2-7	CASSQDTSGSYEQYF
TRBV4-1	.	TRBJ2-5	CASRRRTGGTQYF